The T cell receptor (beta chain) described here comes from a study of a mutant IDH1 vaccine in newly diagnosed glioma. Study as a whole: Previous care, which was radiotherapy, temozolomide, or both, most often involved both.

The data were produced by immunoSEQ multiplex PCR, yet TCRdb's version contains in-frame clones alone and is incomplete. The sample contains under 45,000 clones, approximately 84% of which appear only once. Concerning this clone itself: What it binds is unknown.

Time point reported: week 23, last vaccination. Every vaccine dose comprised 300 ug of mutant IDH1 20-mer peptide plus topical imiquimod. V lost 8 bases and J 4 bases, leaving 17 bases between the germline ends. The CDR3 contains 14 residues. Germline values: CDR1 SNHLY, CDR2 FYNNEI. The chain employs TRBV2 and TRBJ1-2, with a tentative D call TRBD1 (5 bases). The sample consisted of PBMCs, taken from a glioma patient whose treatment included an IDH1 peptide vaccine. The TCR comes from a woman younger than 35 with glioma. Some clones in this sample may be carry-over from other donors' samples. CDR3 nucleotides: TGTGCCAGCCCTGCTGGGGGACGCCTCTATGGCTACACCTTC. Its protein product is CASPAGGRLYGYTF. Supplemented by reference TRBV2 and TRBJ1-2, the full variable domain reads EPEVTQTPSHQVTQMGQEVILRCVPISNHLYFYWYRQILGQKVEFLVSFYNNEISEKSEIFDDQFSVERPDGSNFTLKIRSTKLEDSAMYFCASPAGGRLYGYTFGSGTRLTVV.